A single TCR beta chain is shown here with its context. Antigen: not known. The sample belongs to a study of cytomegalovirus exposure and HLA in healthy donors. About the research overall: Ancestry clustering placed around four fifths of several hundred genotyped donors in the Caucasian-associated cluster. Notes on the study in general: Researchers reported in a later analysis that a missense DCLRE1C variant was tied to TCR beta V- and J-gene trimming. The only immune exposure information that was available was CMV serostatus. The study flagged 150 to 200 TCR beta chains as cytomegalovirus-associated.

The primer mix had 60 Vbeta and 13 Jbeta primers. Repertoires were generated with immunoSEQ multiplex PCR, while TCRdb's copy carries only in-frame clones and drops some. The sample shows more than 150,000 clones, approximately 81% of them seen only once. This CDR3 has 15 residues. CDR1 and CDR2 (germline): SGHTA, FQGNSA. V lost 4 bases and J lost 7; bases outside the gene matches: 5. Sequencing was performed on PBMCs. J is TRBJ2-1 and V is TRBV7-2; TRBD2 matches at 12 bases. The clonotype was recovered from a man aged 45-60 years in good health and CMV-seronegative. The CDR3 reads CASSWLAGGRNEQFF. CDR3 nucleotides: TGTGCCAGCAGCTGGCTAGCGGGGGGGAGAAATGAGCAGTTCTTC.